This TCR beta chain was sequenced in a study of vaccination effects on CD4 cells after COVID-19. The assay was immunoSEQ multiplex PCR, and TCRdb's table has in-frame clones only and misses some. Among 25,000 to 30,000 clones listed, around 80% were seen once. This clone was counted between two and nine times. Its antigen is not known. Antigen-specific CD4+ T cells were first expanded with viral peptide pools by the ViraFEST assay and only then sequenced. The culture ran for 10 days before CD4+ T cells were isolated. Each vaccine recipient was nucleocapsid antibody negative and had no prior SARS-CoV-2 infection. The CDR3 totals 12 residues. The germline V and J ends were trimmed by 3 bases and 15 bases, with 12 bases remaining between them. Germline CDR1 is MNHNS and CDR2 is SASEGT.

The specimen was CD4+ T cells from PBMCs cultured with SARS-CoV-2 spike peptides, collected before COVID-19 vaccination. The chain combines TRBV6-1 with TRBJ1-6; no definite D call. This sequence was found in a human donor who received a COVID-19 vaccine. In DNA, the CDR3 is TGTGCCAGCAGTGAGATTGGGTCAGTCCTCCACTTT. Its protein product is CASSEIGSVLHF.